Listed below are T cell receptor beta chains from one sample, sequenced in a study of T cell changes during pregnancy in multiple sclerosis. Sequencing was performed with immunoSEQ multiplex PCR; in TCRdb, only in-frame clones are kept and a portion is missing. The sample carries some 52,000 clones, about 92% recorded once. The sample consisted of CD4+ T cells from peripheral blood mononuclear cells, taken before pregnancy. The receptors come from a female donor with multiple sclerosis, enrolled in a pregnancy study. CDR3s include the opening cysteine and the closing phenylalanine or tryptophan. The order of the fields is D gene, J gene, V gene, CDR3 DNA, CDR3 protein. The D gene is left open where the match is weak.

TRBD1 | TRBJ1-1 | TRBV6-5 | TGTGCCAGCCGGACAGGGGTATTGGTCACTGAAGCTTTCTTT | CASRTGVLVTEAFF
. | TRBJ1-1 | TRBV10-3 | TGTGCCTCGGTAAAGATTTCTTGGAACACTGAAGCTTTCTTT | CASVKISWNTEAFF
TRBD1 | TRBJ1-1 | TRBV7-9 | TGTGCCAGCAGCTTCGCGATAGGGACAGGCGGGAACACTGAAGCTTTCTTT | CASSFAIGTGGNTEAFF
. | TRBJ1-2 | TRBV2 | TGTGCCAGCAGTGACCAGGGGATGGAGTACACCTTC | CASSDQGMEYTF
TRBD2 | TRBJ2-1 | TRBV6-4 | TGTGCCAGCAGTTTAGCGGGAACACCATACAATGAGCAGTTCTTC | CASSLAGTPYNEQFF
. | TRBJ1-2 | TRBV1 | TGCACCAGCAGCCAAGAAGGGGAAATTTGCTCCCGCTATGGCTACACCTTC | CTSSQEGEICSRYGYTF
. | TRBJ2-2 | TRBV7-2 | TGTGCCAGCAGTTTTGTCGGGAACACCGGGGAGCTGTTTTTT | CASSFVGNTGELFF
. | TRBJ1-5 | TRBV25-1 | TGTGCCAGCAGTGAAAGCGGGAACGGCCAGCCCCAGCATTTT | CASSESGNGQPQHF
TRBD1 | TRBJ1-1 | TRBV10-3 | TGTGCCATCAGTGTACGTCCGACCAGGGGGGAAACTGAAGCTTTCTTT | CAISVRPTRGETEAFF
TRBD1 | TRBJ2-3 | TRBV7-3 | TGTGCCAGCAGCTTAAGGGGACAGACCAGCACAGATACGCAGTATTTT | CASSLRGQTSTDTQYF
TRBD2 | TRBJ2-3 | TRBV19 | TGTGCCAGTAGTATTCAAGGACTAGGAGTTACGCAGTATTTT | CASSIQGLGVTQYF